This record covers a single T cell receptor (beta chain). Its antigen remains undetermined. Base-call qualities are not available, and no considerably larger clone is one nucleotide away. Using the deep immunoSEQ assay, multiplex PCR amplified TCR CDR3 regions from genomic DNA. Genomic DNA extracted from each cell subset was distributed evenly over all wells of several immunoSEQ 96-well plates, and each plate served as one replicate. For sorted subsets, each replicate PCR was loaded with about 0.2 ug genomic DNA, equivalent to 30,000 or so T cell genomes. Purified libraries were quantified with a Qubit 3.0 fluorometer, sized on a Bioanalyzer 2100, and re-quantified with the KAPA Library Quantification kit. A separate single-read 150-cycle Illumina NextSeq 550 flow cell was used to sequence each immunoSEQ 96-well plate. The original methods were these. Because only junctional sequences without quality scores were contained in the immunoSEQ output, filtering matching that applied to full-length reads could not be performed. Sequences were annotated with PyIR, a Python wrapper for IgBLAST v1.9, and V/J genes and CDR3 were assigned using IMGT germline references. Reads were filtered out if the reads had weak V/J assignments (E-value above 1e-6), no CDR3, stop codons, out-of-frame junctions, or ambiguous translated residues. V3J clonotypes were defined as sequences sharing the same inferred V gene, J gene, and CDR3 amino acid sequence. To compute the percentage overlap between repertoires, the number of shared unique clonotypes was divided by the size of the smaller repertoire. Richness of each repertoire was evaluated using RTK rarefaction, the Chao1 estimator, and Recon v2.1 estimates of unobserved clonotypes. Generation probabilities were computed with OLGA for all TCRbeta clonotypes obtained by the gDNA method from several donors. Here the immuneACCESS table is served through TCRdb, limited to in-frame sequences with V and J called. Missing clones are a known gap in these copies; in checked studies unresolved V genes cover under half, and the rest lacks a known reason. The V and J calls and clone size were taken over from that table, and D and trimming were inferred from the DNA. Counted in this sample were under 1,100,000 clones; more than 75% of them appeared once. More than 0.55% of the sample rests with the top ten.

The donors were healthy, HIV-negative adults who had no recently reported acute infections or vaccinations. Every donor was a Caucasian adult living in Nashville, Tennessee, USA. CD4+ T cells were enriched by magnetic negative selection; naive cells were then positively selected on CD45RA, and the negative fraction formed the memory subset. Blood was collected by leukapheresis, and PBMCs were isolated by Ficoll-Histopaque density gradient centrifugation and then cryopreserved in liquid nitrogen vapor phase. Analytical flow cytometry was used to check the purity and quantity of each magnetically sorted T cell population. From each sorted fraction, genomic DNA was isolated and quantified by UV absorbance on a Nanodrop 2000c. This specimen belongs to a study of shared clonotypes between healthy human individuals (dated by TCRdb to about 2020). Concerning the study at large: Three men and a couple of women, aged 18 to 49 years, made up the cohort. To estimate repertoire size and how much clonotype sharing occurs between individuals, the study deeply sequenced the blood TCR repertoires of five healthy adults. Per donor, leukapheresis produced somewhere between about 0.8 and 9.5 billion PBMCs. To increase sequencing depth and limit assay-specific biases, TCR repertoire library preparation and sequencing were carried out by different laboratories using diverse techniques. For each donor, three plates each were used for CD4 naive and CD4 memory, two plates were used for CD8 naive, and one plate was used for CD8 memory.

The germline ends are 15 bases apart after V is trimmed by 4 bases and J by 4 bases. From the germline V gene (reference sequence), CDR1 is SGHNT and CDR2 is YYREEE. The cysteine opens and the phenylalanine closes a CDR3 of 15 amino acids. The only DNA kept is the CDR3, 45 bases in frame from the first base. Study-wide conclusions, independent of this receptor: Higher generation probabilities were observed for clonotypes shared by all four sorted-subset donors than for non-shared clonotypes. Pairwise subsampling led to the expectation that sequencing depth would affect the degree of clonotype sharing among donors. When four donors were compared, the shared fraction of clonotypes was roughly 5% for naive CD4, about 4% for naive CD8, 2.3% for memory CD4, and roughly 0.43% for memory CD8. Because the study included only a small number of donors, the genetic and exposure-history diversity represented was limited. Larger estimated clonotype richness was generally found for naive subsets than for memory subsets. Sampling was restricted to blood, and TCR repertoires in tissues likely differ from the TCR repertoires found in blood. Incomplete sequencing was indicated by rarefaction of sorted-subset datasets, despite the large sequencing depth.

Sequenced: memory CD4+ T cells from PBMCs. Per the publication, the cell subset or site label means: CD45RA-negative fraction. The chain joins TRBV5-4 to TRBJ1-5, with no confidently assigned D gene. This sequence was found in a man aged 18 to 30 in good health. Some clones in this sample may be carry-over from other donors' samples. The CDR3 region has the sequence CASSRAVGRNQPQHF. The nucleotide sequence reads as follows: TGTGCCAGCAGCAGGGCGGTGGGAAGAAATCAGCCCCAGCATTTT.